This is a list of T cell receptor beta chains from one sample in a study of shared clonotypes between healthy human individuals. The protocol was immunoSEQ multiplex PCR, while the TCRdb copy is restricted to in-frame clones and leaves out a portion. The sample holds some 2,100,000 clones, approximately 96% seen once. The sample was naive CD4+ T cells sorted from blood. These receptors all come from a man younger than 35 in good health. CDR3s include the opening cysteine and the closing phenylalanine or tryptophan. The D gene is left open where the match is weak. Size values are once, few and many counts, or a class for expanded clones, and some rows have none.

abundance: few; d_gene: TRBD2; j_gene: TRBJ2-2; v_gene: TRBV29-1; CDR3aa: CSVKRGANTGELFF; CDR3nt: TGCAGCGTGAAGCGGGGGGCGAACACCGGGGAGCTGTTTTTT
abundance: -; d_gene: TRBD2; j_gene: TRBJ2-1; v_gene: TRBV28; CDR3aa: CASTGGSYNEQFF; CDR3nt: TGTGCCAGCACGGGGGGCTCCTACAATGAGCAGTTCTTC
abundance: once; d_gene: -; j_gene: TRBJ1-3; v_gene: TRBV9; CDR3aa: CASSAGGDSGNTIYF; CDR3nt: TGTGCCAGCAGCGCCGGCGGGGACTCTGGAAACACCATATATTTT
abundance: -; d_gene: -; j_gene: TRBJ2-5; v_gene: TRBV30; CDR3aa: CAWSVLRTAIETQYF; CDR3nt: TGTGCCTGGAGTGTACTACGGACGGCCATAGAGACCCAGTACTTC
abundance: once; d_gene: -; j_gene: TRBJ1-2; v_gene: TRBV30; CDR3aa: CAWTQGVSNYGYTF; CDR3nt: TGTGCCTGGACCCAAGGGGTCAGCAACTATGGCTACACCTTC
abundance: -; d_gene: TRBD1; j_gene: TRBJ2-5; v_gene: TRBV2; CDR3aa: CASSEGTGVQETQYF; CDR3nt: TGTGCCAGCAGTGAAGGGACAGGCGTTCAAGAGACCCAGTACTTC
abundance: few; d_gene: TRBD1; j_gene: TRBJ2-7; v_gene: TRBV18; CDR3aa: CASSPPSGGLYEQYF; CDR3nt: TGTGCCAGCTCACCACCGTCAGGGGGCTTGTACGAGCAGTACTTC
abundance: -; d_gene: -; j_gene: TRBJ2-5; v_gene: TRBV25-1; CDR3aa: CASSVGETQYF; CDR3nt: TGTGCCAGCAGTGTCGGCGAGACCCAGTACTTC
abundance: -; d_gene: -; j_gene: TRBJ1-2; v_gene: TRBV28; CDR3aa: CASSSRPPYGYTF; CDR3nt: TGTGCCAGCAGTTCCCGCCCCCCCTATGGCTACACCTTC
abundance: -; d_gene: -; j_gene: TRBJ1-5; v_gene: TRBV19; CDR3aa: CASSTPREFSNQPQHF; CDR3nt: TGTGCCAGTAGTACCCCCCGGGAGTTTAGCAATCAGCCCCAGCATTTT
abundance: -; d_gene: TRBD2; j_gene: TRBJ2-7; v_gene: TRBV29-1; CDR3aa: CSVSGVWGQYF; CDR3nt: TGCAGCGTTAGCGGGGTTTGGGGGCAGTACTTC
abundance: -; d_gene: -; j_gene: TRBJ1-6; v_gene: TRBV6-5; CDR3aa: CASSGTDNSPLHF; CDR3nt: TGTGCCAGTTCCGGGACGGATAATTCACCCCTCCACTTT
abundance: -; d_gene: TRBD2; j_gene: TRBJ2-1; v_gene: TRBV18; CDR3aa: CASSPRLAGDRYNEQFF; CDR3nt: TGTGCCAGCTCACCCAGACTAGCGGGAGACCGGTACAATGAGCAGTTCTTC
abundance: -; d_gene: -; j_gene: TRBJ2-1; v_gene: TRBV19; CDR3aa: CASSIDAITGSEQFF; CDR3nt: TGTGCCAGTAGTATAGACGCTATAACAGGGAGTGAGCAGTTCTTC
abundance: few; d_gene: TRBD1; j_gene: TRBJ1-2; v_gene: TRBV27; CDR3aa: CASSSTGMSYGYTF; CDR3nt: TGTGCCAGCAGTTCGACAGGGATGTCGTATGGCTACACCTTC
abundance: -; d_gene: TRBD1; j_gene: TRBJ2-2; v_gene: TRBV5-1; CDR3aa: CASSSMTGAAGELFF; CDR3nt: TGCGCCAGCAGCTCAATGACAGGGGCGGCCGGGGAGCTGTTTTTT
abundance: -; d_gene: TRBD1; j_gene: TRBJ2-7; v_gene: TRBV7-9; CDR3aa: CASSYTTPDRLYEQYF; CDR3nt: TGTGCCAGCAGCTACACAACCCCGGACAGGTTATACGAGCAGTACTTC